A selection of T cell receptor beta chains follows, all from one sample in a study of PD-1 blockade in classical Hodgkin lymphoma. TCRdb keeps only in-frame clones here, not all; method: immunoSEQ multiplex PCR. The sample holds approximately 41,000 clones; 86% are singletons and the top ten take just over 5.5%. Sequenced material: peripheral blood mononuclear cells (PBMCs), taken before the second cycle of nivolumab. The receptors here all came from a human donor with classical Hodgkin lymphoma. Each CDR3 is given without its conserved first and last residue.

j_call | v_call | cdr3_aa
TRBJ1-1 | TRBV19 | ASSSGLNTEAF
TRBJ1-6 | TRBV6-5 | ASTDLGSYNSPLH
TRBJ1-1 | TRBV19 | ASSIVSGGYTEAF
TRBJ2-7 | TRBV4-1 | ASSQPRDRGYEQY
TRBJ2-7 | TRBV25-1 | ASKGGGQYYEQY
TRBJ2-5 | TRBV2 | ASSEGGSRNQETQY
TRBJ2-1 | TRBV19 | ASRGQEYNEQF
TRBJ1-4 | TRBV5-5 | ASSLQGFSNEKLF
TRBJ1-2 | TRBV28 | ASSRQANYGYT
TRBJ2-7 | TRBV7-9 | ASSPWTGTYEQY
TRBJ2-2 | TRBV11-2 | ASSLDWFSGELF
TRBJ2-1 | TRBV4-3 | ASSQDSLWTGSLVGWTEQF
TRBJ2-7 | TRBV28 | ASSLVAPSGEQY
TRBJ2-7 | TRBV27 | ASRGTGGVYEQY
TRBJ2-3 | TRBV28 | ASSLGGQGSDTQY
TRBJ2-3 | TRBV11-2 | ASSLDRGTDTQY
TRBJ1-5 | TRBV7-8 | ASSHTAGYQPQH
TRBJ2-5 | TRBV5-1 | ASSFQGYETQY
TRBJ1-4 | TRBV5-1 | ASSSPGAGEKLF
TRBJ2-7 | TRBV11-2 | ASRGRDTKPYEQY
TRBJ1-3 | TRBV6-1 | ASKNPGTAGNTIY
TRBJ1-2 | TRBV7-2 | ASSSQSAYGYT
TRBJ1-5 | TRBV19 | ASSLDGHSNQPQH
TRBJ1-1 | TRBV7-2 | ASSLVWTGDTEAF
TRBJ1-1 | TRBV4-2 | ASSQVGEAEAF
TRBJ1-6 | TRBV6-1 | ASRVENSPLH
TRBJ2-1 | TRBV10-1 | ASRREAGSSYNEQF
TRBJ1-2 | TRBV6-5 | ASSYLGGFYGYT
TRBJ2-1 | TRBV2 | ASSEDRGPGEQF
TRBJ2-1 | TRBV4-2 | ASSQEASGNGYEQF
TRBJ2-1 | TRBV7-5 | ARSFGTSGYNEQF
TRBJ1-1 | TRBV19 | ASSIRGGFRGKSTEAF
TRBJ2-7 | TRBV9 | ASSTTGFSYEQY
TRBJ1-2 | TRBV5-8 | ASILGQGKNYGYT
TRBJ2-1 | TRBV6-1 | ASSGSEINEQF
TRBJ2-2 | TRBV6-4 | ASSDGRNPAGELF
TRBJ1-2 | TRBV6-5 | ASSFRGSGYT
TRBJ1-6 | TRBV19 | ASSILGADNSPLH
TRBJ2-5 | TRBV19 | ASSIDPRTGPQY
TRBJ2-7 | TRBV9 | ASSSGVGAYEQY
TRBJ1-1 | TRBV19 | ASSGIPGAEAF
TRBJ2-6 | TRBV2 | ASTAGSSGANVLT
TRBJ2-7 | TRBV6-1 | ASIVGEGTYEQY
TRBJ2-1 | TRBV9 | ASSVANRGNEQF
TRBJ2-7 | TRBV6-6 | ASSWDGSYEQY
TRBJ2-2 | TRBV2 | ASRGQAVRTGELF
TRBJ1-1 | TRBV7-6 | ASSFQTLTEAF
TRBJ2-2 | TRBV11-2 | ASSFRTSGRPGELF
TRBJ2-3 | TRBV9 | ASSVGIGGTRGWEDTQY
TRBJ2-5 | TRBV16 | ASTLTGVPQETQY
TRBJ2-6 | TRBV6-1 | ALGTASSGANVLT
TRBJ2-3 | TRBV29-1 | SAFGLARDTQY
TRBJ2-5 | TRBV5-1 | ASSLAGGTETQY
TRBJ1-5 | TRBV27 | ASSPLFRGGNQPQH
TRBJ2-1 | TRBV7-3 | ASSLRVGTGYNEQF